Sequencing of this T cell receptor beta chain was carried out in a study of T cell responses to AZD1222 COVID-19 vaccine. The germline V gene has CDR1 LGHNA and CDR2 YSLEER. The CDR3 has 16 amino acids. Deletions cut 0 bases from V and 3 bases from J, with 12 bases between. This clone was counted once. Antigen: not known. Whole-study findings and limits: Samples come after the peak T cell response, not at day 14.

Using immunoSEQ multiplex PCR, the repertoire was profiled, and TCRdb retains in-frame clones only, with some absent. The sample has some 90,000 clones; under 95% are singletons. The material was peripheral blood, obtained on day 0 of MenACWY control vaccination. The TCR was taken from an adult in good health. This sequence joins TRBV4-3 and TRBJ2-4; D remains ambiguous. CDR3 loop: CASSQEYDTYKNIQYF. Written as DNA, the CDR3 is TGCGCCAGCAGCCAAGAATATGACACCTACAAAAACATTCAGTACTTC.